Shown below are 3 T cell receptor beta chains from a single sample sequenced in a study of cytomegalovirus exposure and HLA in healthy donors. PCR involved 60 Vbeta and 13 Jbeta primers. Profiled with immunoSEQ multiplex PCR; TCRdb holds only in-frame clones, not every one. The sample yields 150,000 or so clones, 84% seen once. Material for sequencing was PBMCs. These receptors were taken from a man aged 30-40 years in good health and CMV-seronegative.

This rearrangement joins TRBV6-4 to TRBJ2-2, with D unresolved. This CDR3 region has 13 residues. The V and J ends lost 4 bases and 0 bases respectively, with 3 bases between them. Germline CDR1 MRHNA, CDR2 SNTAGT. CDR3 bases: TGTGCCAGCAGTGCAGCGAACACCGGGGAGCTGTTTTTT. It codes for CASSAANTGELFF.

This chain joins TRBV10-2 and TRBJ2-5, with D tentatively TRBD1 (5 bases). CDR3 length: 14 amino acids. The V end was cut by 2 bases, the J end by 1 base, with 8 bases between. Germline V gene data show CDR1 as WSHSY and CDR2 as SAAADI. The CDR3 is CASSEDSRQETQYF. CDR3 nucleotide sequence: TGCGCCAGCAGTGAGGACAGCCGCCAAGAGACCCAGTACTTC.

The rearrangement uses TRBV30 and TRBJ2-7; 14 bases are shared with TRBD2. The CDR3 runs 16 residues. Germline values: CDR1 GTSNPN, CDR2 SVGIG (reference sequence). V dropped 2 bases and J dropped 6; count of bases not matched to a gene: 9. The CDR3 DNA is TGTGCCTGGAGTCCCCGCCTCGGGACTAGCGGGAGCGAGCAGTACTTC. Amino acids: CAWSPRLGTSGSEQYF.